A single TCR beta chain is shown here with its context. Its specificity is unknown. Donation came from healthy HIV-negative adults that had no recent acute infections or vaccinations. V shed 3 bases, J shed 8 bases, and the junction held 7 bases outside the gene matches. This CDR3 comprises 16 residues. From germline, CDR1 is SGHNT and CDR2 YYREEE (reference sequence). TCRdb's copy holds only in-frame clones and misses some; the assay was immunoSEQ multiplex PCR. The sample lists a few million clones, more than 90% occurring once. This sample is drawn from a study of shared clonotypes between healthy human individuals. Study-wide points: Clonotype sharing among donors likely depends on sequencing depth.

This TCR derives from a man younger than 35 in good health. Sequences were obtained from naive CD4+ T cells sorted from blood. Subset indicated: CD45RA+ positively selected. The chain combines TRBV5-4 with TRBJ2-1, with 14 nucleotides matching TRBD2. The CDR3 loop is CASSSPGTSGSYEQFF. The DNA for the CDR3 is TGTGCCAGCAGCTCACCCGGGACTAGCGGGAGCTATGAGCAGTTCTTC.